These 22 T cell receptor beta chains originate from one sample sequenced in a study of PD-1 blockade in mismatch repair-deficient tumors. The repertoire was sequenced with immunoSEQ multiplex PCR; TCRdb's copy has only in-frame clones and lacks some. The data show about 22,000 clones, just under 85% seen once. This material consisted of peripheral blood, taken 2 weeks after starting pembrolizumab. These receptors all come from an adult with mismatch repair-deficient cancer.

The chain is built from TRBV6-5 and TRBJ1-5; the D is unclear. Trimming took 2 bases from V and 0 from J, leaving 8 bases between them. The CDR3 extends over 15 amino acids. CDR1 and CDR2 (germline): MNHEY, SVGAGI. The CDR3: CASSYSQYSNQPQHF. The CDR3 DNA reads as TGTGCCAGCAGTTACAGCCAGTATAGCAATCAGCCCCAGCATTTT.

The chain uses TRBV27 and TRBJ2-1; the match to TRBD2 covers 8 bases. This CDR3 has 14 amino acids. Per germline, CDR1 MNHEY and CDR2 SMNVEV (reference sequence). V was clipped by 9 bases and J by 2 bases; unmatched bases: 6. The CDR3 DNA reads as TGTGCCAGTGGGCTAGCGGGCCCCTACAATGAGCAGTTCTTC. Residues: CASGLAGPYNEQFF.

The rearrangement joins TRBV7-8 to TRBJ2-7; the D is unclear. The CDR3 sequence is 14 residues long. Trimming pared 2 bases from V and 0 bases from J, leaving 8 bases between. Germline assignment: CDR1 SGHVS and CDR2 FQNEAQ. CDR3 sequence reads: CASSLYGSSYEQYF. CDR3 nucleotide sequence: TGTGCCAGCAGCTTATACGGCAGCTCCTACGAGCAGTACTTC.

The V call is TRBV7-6, the J call TRBJ2-7, with D perhaps TRBD2 (5 bases). Germline CDR1 SGHVS, CDR2 FNYEAQ. V was shortened by 5 bases and J by 3 bases, with 14 bases between the two germline ends. The CDR3 extends over 14 amino acids. CDR3 region: CASSPGSANYEQYF. DNA for the CDR3: TGTGCCAGCAGCCCGGGGAGCGCTAACTACGAGCAGTACTTC. The full variable domain, its missing parts supplied by reference TRBV7-6 and TRBJ2-7, is GAGVSQSPRYKVTKRGQDVALRCDPISGHVSLYWYRQALGQGPEFLTYFNYEAQQDKSGLPNDRFSAERPEGSISTLTIQRTEQRDSAMYRCASSPGSANYEQYFGPGTRLTVT.

This clone occurred once. The rearrangement links TRBV2 to TRBJ1-5, with TRBD1 matching over 8 bases. CDR1 is SNHLY and CDR2 is FYNNEI in the germline V gene. The CDR3 loop spans 15 amino acids. J lost 6 bases, V lost 4 bases, and 8 bases had no gene match. CDR3 protein: CASSAGQAPSQPQHF. CDR3 bases: TGTGCCAGCAGTGCGGGACAGGCCCCAAGTCAGCCCCAGCATTTT.

This sequence joins TRBV18 and TRBJ2-2, with D possibly matching TRBD2 (6 bases). V shed 3 bases and J shed 3 bases, with 11 bases lying between them. This CDR3 has 15 amino acids. The germline CDR1 and CDR2 sequences are KGHSH and LQKENI. The CDR3 here is CASSPSEGYTGELFF. The CDR3, as DNA: TGTGCCAGCTCACCCTCGGAGGGGTACACCGGGGAGCTGTTTTTT.

V gene TRBV6-4 combines with J gene TRBJ2-7; D is possibly TRBD2 (6 bases). The CDR3 extends over 17 amino acids. Trimming took off 2 bases at V and 4 bases at J, with 21 bases between the two ends. CDR1 is MRHNA and CDR2 is SNTAGT in the germline V gene. CDR3 loop: CASSDKAGGGTLYEQYF. Here the CDR3 DNA reads TGTGCCAGCAGTGACAAGGCTGGCGGCGGGACTTTATACGAGCAGTACTTC.

This clone was detected once. J is TRBJ1-4 and V is TRBV7-9, with D tentatively TRBD1 (6 bases). The germline gives CDR1 SEHNR, CDR2 FQNEAQ (reference sequence). This CDR3 contains 15 residues. The V and J ends lost 7 bases and 3 bases respectively, with 15 bases between them. CDR3 in DNA: TGTGCCAGCATCCATAAAGGGGGGTCTAATGAAAAACTGTTTTTT. The encoded protein is CASIHKGGSNEKLFF.

This chain links TRBV6-5 with TRBJ2-2; 10 bases are shared with TRBD2. J gave up 6 bases and V 6 bases, and 1 base lay outside the gene matches. The CDR3 contains 13 residues. The germline V gene has CDR1 MNHEY and CDR2 SVGAGI. CDR3: CASSLAGAGELFF. The CDR3 DNA sequence: TGTGCCAGCAGCCTAGCGGGAGCCGGGGAGCTGTTTTTT.

The V and J genes are TRBV4-3 and TRBJ2-3, with 8 bases identical to TRBD2. Trimming removed 0 bases from V and 5 bases from J; junction bases left unmatched: 16. From germline, CDR1 is LGHNA and CDR2 YSLEER. The CDR3 spans 19 residues. CDR3 DNA: TGCGCCAGCAGCCAAGAAAGGTCCGGGGGGGCCCTGAGTGGAGATACGCAGTATTTT. It yields the protein CASSQERSGGALSGDTQYF.

The gene calls are TRBV6-1 and TRBJ2-1; D is undetermined. CDR3 length: 15 amino acids. Per germline, CDR1 MNHNS and CDR2 SASEGT. V was pared by 1 base and J by 5 bases, with 12 bases between. CDR3 sequence: CASSEVGYINNEQFF. The CDR3 DNA sequence: TGTGCCAGCAGTGAAGTGGGATATATCAACAATGAGCAGTTCTTC.

This chain uses TRBV2 with TRBJ2-3; 8 bases match TRBD2. This CDR3 has 17 residues. Germline values: CDR1 SNHLY, CDR2 FYNNEI. Trimming at V came to 8 bases and at J to 2 bases, leaving 15 bases not matched to a gene. CDR3 in amino acids: CASARRRSGVNTDTQYF. In nucleotides, the CDR3 is TGTGCCAGCGCTCGTCGACGTAGCGGGGTTAACACAGATACGCAGTATTTT. The complete variable domain, with remaining parts taken from reference TRBV2 and TRBJ2-3, reads EPEVTQTPSHQVTQMGQEVILRCVPISNHLYFYWYRQILGQKVEFLVSFYNNEISEKSEIFDDQFSVERPDGSNFTLKIRSTKLEDSAMYFCASARRRSGVNTDTQYFGPGTRLTVL.

The chain is built from TRBV1 and TRBJ2-5; the table's D call TRBD1 went unverified against the DNA. TRBV1 is a documented pseudogene. The CDR3 length is 14 residues. The CDR3 spells CTSSPPGPQETQYF. The CDR3 DNA reads as TGCACCAGCAGCCCTCCAGGGCCTCAAGAGACCCAGTACTTC.

V gene TRBV30 combines with J gene TRBJ2-3; D remains unclear. The CDR3 length is 12 residues. Germline loops: CDR1 GTSNPN, CDR2 SVGIG (reference sequence). Trimming removed 3 bases at V and 10 bases at J, with 14 bases between. CDR3 sequence (DNA): TGTGCCTGGAGGGACCCTATGCACCCGCAGTATTTT. This translates into CAWRDPMHPQYF.

CDR3 bases: TGTGCCAGTAGTATGGTCTCCGACAGGCCGATGAACACTGAAGCTTTCTTT. Amino acids: CASSMVSDRPMNTEAFF. The chain uses TRBV19 and TRBJ1-1; maybe TRBD1 (6 bases). From germline, CDR1 is LNHDA and CDR2 SQIVND (reference sequence). The CDR3 runs to 17 residues. The ends were cut back, 3 bases at V and 0 bases at J, with 17 bases in the middle. Full variable domain (rest looked up from reference TRBV19 and TRBJ1-1): DGGITQSPKYLFRKEGQNVTLSCEQNLNHDAMYWYRQDPGQGLRLIYYSQIVNDFQKGDIAEGYSVSREKKESFPLTVTSAQKNPTAFYLCASSMVSDRPMNTEAFFGQGTRLTVV.

The J gene is TRBJ2-7, the V gene TRBV5-5; the D gene is possibly TRBD1 (6 bases). Between the trimmed V and J ends, which lost 2 bases and 4 bases, there was a span of 13 bases. Germline values: CDR1 SGHKS, CDR2 YYEKEE (reference sequence). This CDR3 contains 14 residues. DNA for the CDR3: TGTGCCAGCAGCTTATTGGGACAAAGTTACGAGCAGTACTTC. Residues: CASSLLGQSYEQYF.

This chain connects TRBV4-3 to TRBJ2-7, with D tentatively TRBD2 (6 bases). V was shortened by 2 bases and J by 3 bases, with 20 bases between the two germline ends. Germline V gene data show CDR1 as LGHNA and CDR2 as YSLEER. CDR3 length: 17 residues. CDR3 region: CASSQSPARGIGYEQYF. For the CDR3, the DNA is TGCGCCAGCAGCCAATCCCCCGCCCGCGGGATAGGCTACGAGCAGTACTTC.

By share, this clone counts as large. The chain employs TRBV18 and TRBJ1-2, with 9 bases matching TRBD1. This CDR3 spans 14 amino acids. Trimming cost V 6 bases and J 7 bases; bases outside gene matches: 9. In germline, CDR1 is KGHSH, CDR2 LQKENI. This CDR3 reads CASSPGTGIIGYTF. In nucleotides, the CDR3 is TGTGCCAGCTCCCCTGGGACAGGGATAATTGGCTACACCTTC.

The chain combines TRBV6-5 with TRBJ1-4; 9 bases align to TRBD1. The V gene's germline CDR1 is MNHEY and CDR2 SVGAGI. This CDR3 is built from 15 residues. Trimming removed 5 bases from V and 4 bases from J; junction bases left unmatched: 5. This chain's CDR3 is CASSRGDRDNEKLFF. The CDR3 bases are TGTGCCAGCAGTCGAGGGGACAGGGATAATGAAAAACTGTTTTTT.

The V call is TRBV5-4, the J call TRBJ2-7; maybe TRBD2 (6 bases). The CDR3 is 16 amino acids. V lost 0 bases and J 6 bases, leaving 19 bases between the germline ends. The germline V gene has CDR1 SGHNT and CDR2 YYREEE (reference sequence). This CDR3 reads CASSLVSSTLGGEQYF. CDR3 nucleotide sequence: TGTGCCAGCAGCTTGGTGTCTAGCACTTTGGGGGGCGAGCAGTACTTC. The full variable domain, its missing parts supplied by reference TRBV5-4 and TRBJ2-7, is ETGVTQSPTHLIKTRGQQVTLRCSSQSGHNTVSWYQQALGQGPQFIFQYYREEENGRGNFPPRFSGLQFPNYSSELNVNALELDDSALYLCASSLVSSTLGGEQYFGPGTRLTVT.

The J gene is TRBJ2-1, the V gene TRBV7-9; 8 nucleotides line up with TRBD2. The CDR3 has 15 amino acids. Germline V lookup: CDR1 SEHNR, CDR2 FQNEAQ (reference sequence). V lost 2 bases and J lost 10; bases outside the gene matches: 10. This chain's CDR3 is CASSLRSGRSNEQFF. CDR3 nucleotides: TGTGCCAGCAGCTTACGGAGCGGGAGAAGCAACGAGCAGTTCTTC.

The chain couples TRBV5-1 to TRBJ1-2, with 7 nucleotides matching TRBD1. J lost 8 bases, V lost 0 bases, and 4 bases had no gene match. Looked up from germline, CDR1 is SGHRS and CDR2 is YFSETQ. This CDR3 comprises 13 residues. In DNA, the CDR3 is TGCGCCAGCAGCTTGGGAGGGGGCGGCGGCTACACCTTC. It codes for CASSLGGGGGYTF.